Sequencing of this T cell receptor (beta chain) was carried out in a study of vaccination effects on CD4 cells after COVID-19. Study in general: Participants got two doses of BNT162b2 or mRNA-1273 vaccine.

General study findings and limits: Healthy vaccinees' vaccine-induced clones included only 1 of 255 cross-reacting with common cold coronaviruses. Infection-derived and vaccine-derived clones contracted markedly late after vaccination.

Antigen-specific CD4+ T cell clonotypes were called by their expansion after viral peptide-pool culture in ViraFEST. Cultured cells yielded isolated CD4+ T cells after around 10 days. Vaccinated recipients, who were negative for nucleocapsid antibodies, had no history of SARS-CoV-2 infection. Cultures used 2 million or so PBMC per well, about 10 IU/ml IL-2 and around 9.7 ug/ml peptides. Clones were sequenced by immunoSEQ multiplex PCR, and TCRdb holds only the in-frame ones, with some missing. The table includes about 23,000 clones, around 70% detected once. In its sample, this clone was seen a few times. The antigen is undetermined. The sequenced sample was CD4+ T cells from PBMCs cultured with SARS-CoV-2 spike peptides, obtained before COVID-19 vaccination. This TCR derives from a human donor who received a COVID-19 vaccine.

The CDR3: CASSFPLGVNEQYF. The CDR3 DNA follows: TGTGCCAGCAGCTTCCCCTTGGGGGTTAACGAGCAGTACTTC. V and J are TRBV7-2 and TRBJ2-7; the D call may be TRBD1 or TRBD2 (5 bases each). This CDR3 comprises 14 residues. Trimming stripped 3 bases from V and 5 bases from J, with 14 bases between. Germline CDR1 reads SGHTA; CDR2 reads FQGNSA.